The clone carrying this T cell receptor (beta chain) has a handful of counts. Its matching antigen is unknown. The entry originates in a study of cytomegalovirus exposure and HLA in healthy donors. Broader study findings: There was a cluster of highly shared sequence variants that was likely a sequencing artifact.

Trimming took 8 bases from V and 5 from J; bases not matched to a gene: 3. The CDR3 spans 13 residues. Germline-derived CDR1 and CDR2 are LNHDA and SQIVND (reference sequence). PCR was performed using 60 Vbeta and 13 Jbeta primers. The repertoire was sequenced with immunoSEQ multiplex PCR; TCRdb's copy has only in-frame clones and lacks some. The table has about 170,000 clones, approximately 80% seen once. The chain combines TRBV19 with TRBJ2-5; TRBD2 matches at 12 bases. This clonotype was sampled from a man younger than 35 in good health and CMV-seronegative. What was sequenced was PBMCs. The CDR3 sequence: CASASGRAETQYF. The CDR3 region has the DNA TGTGCCAGTGCTAGCGGGAGGGCTGAGACCCAGTACTTC.